This T cell receptor (beta chain) originates from a study of blood T cell repertoires in COVID-19. Across the whole study: There were acute and convalescent COVID-19 samples, and they came from the United States, Italy and Spain. PBMCs, B-cell-depleted T cells, or T cells were the source of the cDNA or gDNA that made up the material.

Original processing methods: Amplification of reference gene primers provided the estimated nucleated cell counts. The table came from immunoSEQ multiplex PCR; TCRdb's copy has only in-frame clones and leaves some out. V, J and clone size are those of that table, while D and trimming were read from the DNA. The repertoire consists of around 97,000 clones, with about 90% occurring once and the leading ten covering 6% to 6.5%. CDR1 and CDR2 from the germline V gene are LNHDA and SQIVND (reference sequence). The V end was cut by 7 bases, the J end by 9 bases, with 16 bases between. The CDR3 covers 13 residues. This clone was recorded a few times.

The source of this sequence is a human donor in a cohort sampled during active COVID-19. Sequencing used peripheral blood. J is TRBJ1-5 and V is TRBV19, with D perhaps matching TRBD1 (6 bases). CDR3 protein: CASMRGLGWPQHF. DNA of the CDR3: TGTGCCAGTATGCGGGGGCTAGGGTGGCCCCAGCATTTT.